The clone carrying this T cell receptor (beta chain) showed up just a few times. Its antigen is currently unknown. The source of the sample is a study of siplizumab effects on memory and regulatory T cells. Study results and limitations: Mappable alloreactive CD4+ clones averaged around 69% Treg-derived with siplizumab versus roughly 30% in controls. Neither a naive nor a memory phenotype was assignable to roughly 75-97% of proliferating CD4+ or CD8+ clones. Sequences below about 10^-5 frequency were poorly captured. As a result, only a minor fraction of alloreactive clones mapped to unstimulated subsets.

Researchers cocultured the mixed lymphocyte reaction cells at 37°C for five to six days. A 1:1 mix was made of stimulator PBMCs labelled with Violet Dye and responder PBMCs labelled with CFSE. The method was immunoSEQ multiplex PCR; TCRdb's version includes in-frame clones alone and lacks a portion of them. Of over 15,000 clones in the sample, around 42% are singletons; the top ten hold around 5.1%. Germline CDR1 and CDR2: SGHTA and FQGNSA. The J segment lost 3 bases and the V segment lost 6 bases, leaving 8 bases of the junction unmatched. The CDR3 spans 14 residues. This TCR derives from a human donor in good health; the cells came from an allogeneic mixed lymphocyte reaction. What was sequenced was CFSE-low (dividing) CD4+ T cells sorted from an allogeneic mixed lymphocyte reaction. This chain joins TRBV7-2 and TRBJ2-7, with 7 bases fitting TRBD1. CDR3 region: CASRLSQGVYEQYF. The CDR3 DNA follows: TGTGCCAGCAGGCTGAGCCAGGGGGTCTACGAGCAGTACTTC.